This T cell receptor (beta chain) was recorded in a study of blood T cell repertoires in COVID-19. The wider study: PBMCs, B-cell-depleted T cells, or T cells were the source of the cDNA or gDNA that made up the material.

Some clones are missing from TCRdb's copy, which holds only in-frame ones; the method was immunoSEQ multiplex PCR. The sample records 200,000 to 250,000 clones, about 90% being singletons. The CDR3 runs to 14 residues. The germline V and J ends were trimmed by 0 bases and 3 bases, with 8 bases remaining between them. Germline V CDR1 and CDR2: SGHRS, YFSETQ. Sequences were obtained from PBMCs or T cells enriched from blood (not recorded which). This TCR was sampled from a woman aged 25 to 39 with acute COVID-19. The chain joins TRBV5-1 to TRBJ2-3; D perhaps matches TRBD2 (6 bases). The CDR3 loop reads CASSLVLATDTQYF. The DNA for the CDR3 is TGCGCCAGCAGCTTGGTTCTAGCGACAGATACGCAGTATTTT.